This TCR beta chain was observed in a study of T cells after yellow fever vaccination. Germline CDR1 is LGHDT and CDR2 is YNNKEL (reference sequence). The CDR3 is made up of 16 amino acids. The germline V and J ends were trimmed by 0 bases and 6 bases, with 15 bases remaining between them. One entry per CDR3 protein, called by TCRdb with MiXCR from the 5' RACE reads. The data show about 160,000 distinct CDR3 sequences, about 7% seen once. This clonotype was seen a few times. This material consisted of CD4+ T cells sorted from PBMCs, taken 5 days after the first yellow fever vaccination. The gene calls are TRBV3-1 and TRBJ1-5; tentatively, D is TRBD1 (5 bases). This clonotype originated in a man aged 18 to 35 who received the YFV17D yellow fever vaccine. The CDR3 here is CASSQDTGTRGQPQHF. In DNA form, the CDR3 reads TGTGCCAGCAGCCAAGATACCGGGACTAGGGGTCAGCCCCAGCATTTT.